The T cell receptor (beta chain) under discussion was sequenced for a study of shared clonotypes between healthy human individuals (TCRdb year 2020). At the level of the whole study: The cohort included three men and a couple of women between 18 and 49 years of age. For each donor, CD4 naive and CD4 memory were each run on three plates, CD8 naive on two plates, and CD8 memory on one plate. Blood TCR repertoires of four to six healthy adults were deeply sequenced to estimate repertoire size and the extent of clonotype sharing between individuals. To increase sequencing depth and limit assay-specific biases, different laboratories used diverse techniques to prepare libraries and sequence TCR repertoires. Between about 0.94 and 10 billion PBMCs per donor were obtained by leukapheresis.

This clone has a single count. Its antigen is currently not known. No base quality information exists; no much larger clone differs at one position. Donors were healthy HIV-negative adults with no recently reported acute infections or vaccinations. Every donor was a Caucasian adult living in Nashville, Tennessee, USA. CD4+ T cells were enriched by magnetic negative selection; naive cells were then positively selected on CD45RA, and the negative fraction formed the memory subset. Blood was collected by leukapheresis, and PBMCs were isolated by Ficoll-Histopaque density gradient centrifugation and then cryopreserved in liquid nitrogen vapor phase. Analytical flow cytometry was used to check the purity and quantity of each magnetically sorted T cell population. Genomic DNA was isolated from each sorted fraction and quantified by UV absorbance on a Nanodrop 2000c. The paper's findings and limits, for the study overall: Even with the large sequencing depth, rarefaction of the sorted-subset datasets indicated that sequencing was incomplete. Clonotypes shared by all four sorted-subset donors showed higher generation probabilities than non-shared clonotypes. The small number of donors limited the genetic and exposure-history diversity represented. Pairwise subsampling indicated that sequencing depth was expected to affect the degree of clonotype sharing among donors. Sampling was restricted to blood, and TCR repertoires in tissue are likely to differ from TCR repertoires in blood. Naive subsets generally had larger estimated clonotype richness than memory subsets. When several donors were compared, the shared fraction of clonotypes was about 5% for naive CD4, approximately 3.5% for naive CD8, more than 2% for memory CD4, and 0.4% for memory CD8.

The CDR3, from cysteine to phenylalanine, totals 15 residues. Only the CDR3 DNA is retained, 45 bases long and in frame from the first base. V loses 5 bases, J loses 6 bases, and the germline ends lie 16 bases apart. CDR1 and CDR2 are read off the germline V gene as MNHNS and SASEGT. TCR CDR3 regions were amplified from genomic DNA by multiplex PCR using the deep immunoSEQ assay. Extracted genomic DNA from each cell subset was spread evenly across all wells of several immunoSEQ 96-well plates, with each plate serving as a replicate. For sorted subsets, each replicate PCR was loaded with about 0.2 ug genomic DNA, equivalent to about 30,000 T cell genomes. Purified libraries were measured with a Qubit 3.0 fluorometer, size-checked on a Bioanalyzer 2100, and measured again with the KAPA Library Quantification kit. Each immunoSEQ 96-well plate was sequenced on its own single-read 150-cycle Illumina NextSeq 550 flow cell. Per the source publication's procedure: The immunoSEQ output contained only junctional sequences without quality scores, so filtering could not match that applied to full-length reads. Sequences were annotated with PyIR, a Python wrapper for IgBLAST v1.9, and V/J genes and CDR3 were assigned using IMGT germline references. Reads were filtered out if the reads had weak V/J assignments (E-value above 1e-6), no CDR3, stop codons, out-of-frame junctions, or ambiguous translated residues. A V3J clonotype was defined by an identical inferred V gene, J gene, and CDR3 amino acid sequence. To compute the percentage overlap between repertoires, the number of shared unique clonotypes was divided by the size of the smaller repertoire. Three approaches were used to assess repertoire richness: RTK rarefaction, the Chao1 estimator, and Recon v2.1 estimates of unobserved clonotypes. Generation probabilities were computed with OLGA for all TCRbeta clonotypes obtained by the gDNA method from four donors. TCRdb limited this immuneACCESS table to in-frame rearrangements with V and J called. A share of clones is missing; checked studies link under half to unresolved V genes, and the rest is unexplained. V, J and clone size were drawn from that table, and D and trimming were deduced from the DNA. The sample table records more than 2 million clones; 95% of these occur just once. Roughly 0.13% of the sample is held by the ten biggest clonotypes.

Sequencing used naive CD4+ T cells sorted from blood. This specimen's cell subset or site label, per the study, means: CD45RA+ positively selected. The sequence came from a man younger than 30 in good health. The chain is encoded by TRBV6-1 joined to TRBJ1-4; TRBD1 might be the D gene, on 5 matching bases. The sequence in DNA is TGTGCCAGCAGTCCCCCCGGGACCGCAGATGAAAAACTGTTTTTT. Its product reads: CASSPPGTADEKLFF.